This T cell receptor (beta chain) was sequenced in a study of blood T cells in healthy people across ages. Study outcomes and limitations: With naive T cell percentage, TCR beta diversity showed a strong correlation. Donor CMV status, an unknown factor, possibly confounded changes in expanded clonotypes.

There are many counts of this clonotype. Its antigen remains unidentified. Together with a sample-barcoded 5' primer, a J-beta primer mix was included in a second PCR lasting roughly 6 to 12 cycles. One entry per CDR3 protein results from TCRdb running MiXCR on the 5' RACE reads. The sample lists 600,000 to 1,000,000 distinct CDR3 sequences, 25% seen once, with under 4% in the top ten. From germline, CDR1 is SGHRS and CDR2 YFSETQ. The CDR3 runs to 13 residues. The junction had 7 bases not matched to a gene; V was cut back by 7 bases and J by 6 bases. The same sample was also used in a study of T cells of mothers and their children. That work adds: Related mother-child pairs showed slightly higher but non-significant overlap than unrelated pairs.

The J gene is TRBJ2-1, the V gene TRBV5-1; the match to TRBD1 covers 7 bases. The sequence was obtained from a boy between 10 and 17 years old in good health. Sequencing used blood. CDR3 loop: CASFEDRSNEQFF. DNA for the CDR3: TGCGCCAGCTTTGAGGACAGGAGCAATGAGCAGTTCTTC.